Only one count was recorded for the clone carrying this T cell receptor beta chain. Profiling relied on immunoSEQ multiplex PCR, and the TCRdb table lists in-frame clones only, not all of them. The table has roughly 27,000 clones, approximately 91% seen once. The data stem from a study of control samples from healthy donors and cancer patients. Sequenced input: PBMCs. The TCR was taken from a man in his forties or fifties with lung cancer.

DNA of the CDR3: TGTGCCTGGAGCTTGGGTGGCGGGTCCTACGAGCAGTACTTC. Its translation: CAWSLGGGSYEQYF. This chain links TRBV30 with TRBJ2-7; tentatively, D is TRBD2 (5 bases). The germline V gene has CDR1 GTSNPN and CDR2 SVGIG (reference sequence). V was trimmed by 3 bases and J by 1 base, leaving 13 bases between them. The CDR3 covers 14 residues.